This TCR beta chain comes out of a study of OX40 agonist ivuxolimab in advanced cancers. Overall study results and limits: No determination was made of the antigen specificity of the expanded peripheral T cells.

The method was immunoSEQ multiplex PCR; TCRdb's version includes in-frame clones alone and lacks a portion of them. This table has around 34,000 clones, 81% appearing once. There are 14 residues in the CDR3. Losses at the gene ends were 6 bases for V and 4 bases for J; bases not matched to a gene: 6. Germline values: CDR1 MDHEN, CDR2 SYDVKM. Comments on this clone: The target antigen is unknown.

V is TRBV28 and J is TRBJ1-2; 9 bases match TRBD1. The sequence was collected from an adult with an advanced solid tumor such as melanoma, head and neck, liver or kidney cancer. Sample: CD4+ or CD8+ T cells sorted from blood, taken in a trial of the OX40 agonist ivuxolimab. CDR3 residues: CASRPGQGFYGYTF. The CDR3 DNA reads TGTGCCAGCAGGCCGGGACAGGGATTCTATGGCTACACCTTC.